The 15 T cell receptor beta chains presented below share a single source sample, sequenced in a study of shared clonotypes between healthy human individuals. Data came from immunoSEQ multiplex PCR; TCRdb stores just in-frame clones and leaves some out. The sample contains 150,000 to 200,000 clones, 80% to 95% of which appear only once. What was sequenced was naive CD4+ T cells sorted from blood. Subset of the sample: CD45RA+ positively selected. These TCRs come from a woman aged 25 to 39 in good health.

The chain joins TRBV19 to TRBJ2-7, with D possibly being TRBD1 (6 bases). V lost 1 base and J 3 bases, leaving 10 bases between the germline ends. CDR1 and CDR2 from the germline V gene are LNHDA and SQIVND (reference sequence). The CDR3 has 14 amino acids. DNA of the CDR3: TGTGCCAGTAGTATAGCGGGACACAACTACGAGCAGTACTTC. Translating it yields CASSIAGHNYEQYF.

This clone has only a few counts. The chain couples TRBV28 to TRBJ1-2; D uncertain. CDR3 size: 13 residues. The V gene's germline CDR1 is MDHEN and CDR2 SYDVKM. V was shortened by 7 bases and J by 6 bases, with 15 bases between the two germline ends. CDR3 DNA: TGTGCCAGCACCATACTAGGGCAGAATGGCTACACCTTC. Translating gives CASTILGQNGYTF.

The chain is built from TRBV5-1 and TRBJ2-5; D not resolved. CDR1 SGHRS and CDR2 YFSETQ come from the germline V gene. V lost 0 bases and J lost 3, with 6 bases in between. This CDR3 region has 13 residues. CDR3 coding DNA: TGCGCCAGCAGCTTGGGACTCAAAGAGACCCAGTACTTC. Amino acids: CASSLGLKETQYF.

CDR3 amino acids: CASSVNRVAEKLFF. CDR3 in DNA: TGTGCCAGCAGTGTCAATAGGGTCGCCGAAAAACTGTTTTTT. The chain combines TRBV2 with TRBJ1-4; D call uncertain. Trimming left V 4 bases short and J 8 bases short, with 14 bases between. This CDR3 has 14 amino acids. Germline loops: CDR1 SNHLY, CDR2 FYNNEI. The complete variable domain, with remaining parts taken from reference TRBV2 and TRBJ1-4, reads EPEVTQTPSHQVTQMGQEVILRCVPISNHLYFYWYRQILGQKVEFLVSFYNNEISEKSEIFDDQFSVERPDGSNFTLKIRSTKLEDSAMYFCASSVNRVAEKLFFGSGTQLSVL.

The rearrangement uses TRBV14 and TRBJ2-7; 7 nucleotides line up with TRBD1. Losses at the gene ends were 4 bases for V and 6 bases for J; bases not matched to a gene: 9. There are 14 residues in the CDR3. CDR1 SGHDN and CDR2 FVKESK come from the germline V gene. The CDR3 loop is CASSLEVPGGEQYF. The CDR3 DNA reads as TGTGCCAGCAGCCTCGAAGTCCCAGGGGGCGAGCAGTACTTC.

This chain uses TRBV30 with TRBJ1-5, with a weak D call TRBD1 (5 bases). Trimming took off 0 bases at V and 6 bases at J, with 12 bases between the two ends. This CDR3 has 14 amino acids. Germline V gene sequence: CDR1 GTSNPN, CDR2 SVGIG (reference sequence). The CDR3 reads CAWSVVGEGQPQHF. CDR3 nucleotides: TGTGCCTGGAGTGTAGTGGGGGAAGGTCAGCCCCAGCATTTT. Combining the CDR3 with reference TRBV30 and TRBJ1-5 gives the whole variable domain SQTIHQWPATLVQPVGSPLSLECTVEGTSNPNLYWYRQAAGRGLQLLFYSVGIGQISSEVPQNLSASRPQDRQFILSSKKLLLSDSGFYLCAWSVVGEGQPQHFGDGTRLSIL.

V and J are TRBV28 and TRBJ2-3, with D hard to call. CDR3 length equals 13 residues. Trimming stripped 4 bases from V and 2 bases from J, with 7 bases between. Germline-derived CDR1 and CDR2 are MDHEN and SYDVKM. CDR3 sequence (DNA): TGTGCCAGCAGTTCCTCGGCCACAGATACGCAGTATTTT. It codes for CASSSSATDTQYF.

The rearrangement joins TRBV5-1 to TRBJ2-5; 12 nucleotides align to TRBD2. V gave up 4 bases and J gave up 4 bases; unmatched junction bases: 8. The CDR3 runs to 16 residues. In germline, CDR1 is SGHRS, CDR2 YFSETQ. For the CDR3, the DNA is TGCGCCAGCAGCCCCACCACGGGACTAGCGGGAGAGACCCAGTACTTC. This encodes CASSPTTGLAGETQYF.

The chain joins TRBV27 to TRBJ2-7; 8 bases agree with TRBD2. J lost 4 bases, V lost 5 bases, and 13 bases had no gene match. The V gene's germline CDR1 is MNHEY and CDR2 SMNVEV (reference sequence). The CDR3 loop spans 16 amino acids. The CDR3 DNA sequence: TGTGCCAGCAGTACCGGGGGGGCGGGGGGACCTTACGAGCAGTACTTC. As protein: CASSTGGAGGPYEQYF.

V is TRBV5-4 and J is TRBJ2-5; no clear D. Matching the DNA end better, TRBJ2-7 makes the J call doubtful. CDR1 and CDR2 from the germline V gene are SGHNT and YYREEE (reference sequence). The CDR3 runs to 13 residues. CDR3 protein: CASSLGTTNEQYF. DNA for the CDR3: TGTGCCAGCAGCTTGGGTACAACTAACGAGCAGTACTTC.

The genes are TRBV11-2 and TRBJ1-5, with a possible D match to TRBD1 (6 bases). Trimming stripped 1 base from V and 1 base from J, with 20 bases between. The germline V gene has CDR1 SGHAT and CDR2 FQNNGV. This CDR3 is built from 19 residues. This CDR3 is CASSLVVPNDRQSNQPQHF. The CDR3 DNA sequence: TGTGCCAGCAGCTTAGTCGTTCCCAATGACAGGCAAAGCAATCAGCCCCAGCATTTT.

The chain recombines TRBV18 with TRBJ2-3; D ambiguous. The CDR3 has 15 amino acids. V was trimmed by 2 bases and J by 0 bases, leaving 9 bases between them. CDR1 and CDR2 from the germline V gene are KGHSH and LQKENI. This CDR3 reads CASSPKGSSTDTQYF. Here the CDR3 DNA reads TGTGCCAGCTCACCAAAGGGTTCTAGCACAGATACGCAGTATTTT.

The J gene is TRBJ1-5, the V gene TRBV30; D is perhaps TRBD1 (5 bases). The CDR3 is 13 residues long. Deletions cut 5 bases from V and 4 bases from J, with 12 bases between. From germline, CDR1 is GTSNPN and CDR2 SVGIG (reference sequence). As DNA, the CDR3 is TGTGCCTGGGATGGCGGGGGGAATCAGCCCCAGCATTTT. Translating gives CAWDGGGNQPQHF. Supplemented by reference TRBV30 and TRBJ1-5, the full variable domain reads SQTIHQWPATLVQPVGSPLSLECTVEGTSNPNLYWYRQAAGRGLQLLFYSVGIGQISSEVPQNLSASRPQDRQFILSSKKLLLSDSGFYLCAWDGGGNQPQHFGDGTRLSIL.

The chain carries TRBV19 and TRBJ2-2; 10 bases align to TRBD1. The germline CDR1 and CDR2 sequences are LNHDA and SQIVND (reference sequence). The CDR3 runs 15 residues. After removal of 4 bases from V and 3 bases from J, the junction contained 2 bases not matched to a gene. The CDR3 region is CASSKGQGYTGELFF. The CDR3, as DNA: TGTGCCAGTAGTAAGGGACAGGGGTACACCGGGGAGCTGTTTTTT.

The rearrangement joins TRBV6-5 to TRBJ2-5; possibly TRBD2 for D (5 bases). This CDR3 is built from 13 residues. With 0 bases removed from V and 11 bases from J, the gap between germline ends came to 13 bases. CDR1 is MNHEY and CDR2 is SVGAGI in the germline V gene. The CDR3: CASSYSLREKQYF. The CDR3, as DNA: TGTGCCAGCAGTTACTCACTCCGGGAAAAGCAGTACTTC.